The 16 T cell receptor beta chains reported below all come from one sample, sequenced in a study of identical twins. TCRdb passed the 5' RACE reads through MiXCR, listing each CDR3 protein once. Here the sample spans 250,000 or so distinct CDR3 sequences, more than 9.5% being singletons. The same data also contributed to another study, on yellow fever vaccine responses in identical twins.

The sample comprised memory (CD45RO+) T cells sorted from blood. The receptors stem from a woman between 18 and 29 years old in good health.

This clonotype was seen at least ten times. The V and J genes are TRBV28 and TRBJ2-4; the match to TRBD2 covers 7 bases. The germline V gene encodes CDR1 MDHEN and CDR2 SYDVKM. This CDR3 spans 14 amino acids. V lost 4 bases, J lost 6 bases, and 6 bases stayed unmatched. In nucleotides, the CDR3 is TGTGCCAGCAGTTCGAGCGGGATTGGAAACATTCAGTACTTC. It translates to CASSSSGIGNIQYF.

This clonotype was observed at least ten times. The rearrangement uses TRBV7-9 and TRBJ2-5, with D perhaps matching TRBD2 (6 bases). Germline CDR1 and CDR2: SEHNR and FQNEAQ (reference sequence). CDR3 size: 14 residues. Trimming pared 3 bases from V and 5 bases from J, leaving 13 bases between. The CDR3 protein is CASSFMGGAETQYF. The CDR3 DNA is TGTGCCAGCAGCTTCATGGGGGGTGCGGAGACCCAGTACTTC. Full variable domain (remainder filled in from reference TRBV7-9 and TRBJ2-5): DTGVSQNPRHKITKRGQNVTFRCDPISEHNRLYWYRQTLGQGPEFLTYFQNEAQLEKSRLLSDRFSAERPKGSFSTLEIQRTEQGDSAMYLCASSFMGGAETQYFGPGTRLLVL.

This chain joins TRBV2 and TRBJ2-7, with a weak D call TRBD1 (6 bases). This CDR3 spans 12 amino acids. CDR1 and CDR2 from the germline V gene are SNHLY and FYNNEI. Trimming cost V 6 bases and J 5 bases, with 11 bases left between them. The CDR3 sequence is CASSRDRNEQYF. CDR3 bases: TGTGCCAGCAGCCGCGACAGGAACGAGCAGTACTTC.

This clonotype was counted many times. CDR3 sequence reads: CASRFAGRETQYF. The CDR3 coding sequence is TGTGCCAGCAGATTCGCGGGGAGGGAGACCCAGTACTTC. The V call is TRBV27, the J call TRBJ2-5; possibly TRBD2 for D (6 bases). In germline, CDR1 is MNHEY, CDR2 SMNVEV (reference sequence). V lost 6 bases and J lost 5, with 13 bases in between. CDR3 size: 13 residues.

The V and J genes are TRBV5-5 and TRBJ2-5; D gene ambiguous. The CDR3 contains 12 residues. Germline V lookup: CDR1 SGHKS, CDR2 YYEKEE (reference sequence). With 4 bases removed from V and 2 bases from J, the gap between germline ends came to 6 bases. CDR3 region: CASSPPQETQYF. DNA for the CDR3: TGTGCCAGCAGCCCCCCACAAGAGACCCAGTACTTC.

Many counts were recorded for this clonotype. This chain connects TRBV24-1 to TRBJ2-1, with 8 bases lining up with TRBD2. Germline V lookup: CDR1 KGHDR, CDR2 SFDVKD. Unmatched junction bases numbered 8, after V lost 1 base and J lost 10 bases. The CDR3 loop spans 15 amino acids. Written as DNA, the CDR3 is TGTGCCACCAGTGATTTACGAACTAGCGGACGGGAGCAGTTCTTC. Translated, it gives CATSDLRTSGREQFF.

The J gene is TRBJ2-3, the V gene TRBV5-1; 10 bases fit TRBD2. Germline V gene sequence: CDR1 SGHRS, CDR2 YFSETQ. The CDR3 spans 17 residues. V lost 0 bases, J lost 2 bases, and 6 bases stayed unmatched. CDR3 sequence reads: CASSLELAGGLTDTQYF. CDR3 sequence (DNA): TGCGCCAGCAGCTTGGAGTTAGCGGGGGGACTCACAGATACGCAGTATTTT.

The CDR3 nucleotides are TGTGCCAGCAGCTCGGGACAGAGACACTCTGGGGCCAACGTCCTGACTTTC. It encodes CASSSGQRHSGANVLTF. The V gene is TRBV11-1, the J gene TRBJ2-6; 7 nucleotides agree with TRBD1. V was clipped by 4 bases and J by 0 bases; unmatched bases: 6. Germline V gene lookup returns CDR1 SGHAT and CDR2 FQDESV (reference sequence). The CDR3 spans 17 residues.

This clonotype was recorded many times. V is TRBV15 and J is TRBJ1-6, with 9 bases aligning to TRBD1. This CDR3 has 15 residues. Germline V gives CDR1 LNHNV, CDR2 YYDKDF (reference sequence). Trimming took 5 bases from V and 5 from J; bases not matched to a gene: 4. The CDR3 protein is CATSAGDRDNSPLHF. In DNA, the CDR3 is TGTGCCACCAGCGCTGGGGACAGGGATAATTCACCCCTCCACTTT.

This clonotype was seen only a few times. The V and J genes are TRBV12-3 or TRBV12-4 and TRBJ2-3; tentatively, D is TRBD2 (5 bases). The ends were cut back, 6 bases at V and 1 base at J, with 14 bases in the middle. The CDR3 is made up of 15 amino acids. In DNA, the CDR3 is TGTGCCAGCAGGGACGGGGTGTTGGGCACAGATACGCAGTATTTT. Translation: CASRDGVLGTDTQYF.

This clonotype was counted between two and nine times. V and J are TRBV19 and TRBJ2-3; TRBD1 might be the D (5 bases). Germline values: CDR1 LNHDA, CDR2 SQIVND (reference sequence). This CDR3 comprises 13 residues. V was clipped by 7 bases and J by 2 bases, with 10 bases between them. CDR3 nucleotide sequence: TGTGCCAGTACATCAGGGCACACAGATACGCAGTATTTT. Protein product: CASTSGHTDTQYF. Supplemented by reference TRBV19 and TRBJ2-3, the full variable domain reads DGGITQSPKYLFRKEGQNVTLSCEQNLNHDAMYWYRQDPGQGLRLIYYSQIVNDFQKGDIAEGYSVSREKKESFPLTVTSAQKNPTAFYLCASTSGHTDTQYFGPGTRLTVL.

This clonotype was counted many times. For the CDR3, the DNA is TGTGCCAGCAGTTTGGGACAGGCCCTCCAAGAGGGCCAGTACTTC. This gives the protein CASSLGQALQEGQYF. The rearrangement links TRBV12-3 or TRBV12-4 to TRBJ2-5, with 8 bases that match TRBD1. Trimming cost V 3 bases and J 10 bases; bases outside gene matches: 13. The CDR3 extends over 15 amino acids.

This clonotype appeared many times. V is TRBV11-3 and J is TRBJ1-6, with a possible D match to TRBD1 (5 bases). The CDR3 covers 17 residues. Per germline, CDR1 SGHNT and CDR2 YENEEA. The V end was cut by 3 bases, the J end by 8 bases, with 20 bases between. The CDR3 sequence: CASSFAPGDLGDSPLHF. In nucleotides, the CDR3 is TGTGCCAGCAGCTTCGCCCCCGGGGACTTAGGGGATTCACCCCTCCACTTT.

This clonotype was found a few times. The V gene is TRBV5-1, the J gene TRBJ1-4; D unresolved. This CDR3 spans 16 amino acids. V dropped 0 bases and J dropped 0 bases, with 9 bases sitting between them. Per the germline V gene, CDR1 is SGHRS and CDR2 is YFSETQ. The CDR3 DNA reads as TGCGCCAGCAGCTTGGGTCACGGAGCAACTAATGAAAAACTGTTTTTT. Protein sequence: CASSLGHGATNEKLFF.

This clonotype turned up a few times. The CDR3, as DNA: TGTGCCAGCAGCTTATCCCCTGACAGGGCCTCCTCTGGGGCCAACGTCCTGACTTTC. It is translated as CASSLSPDRASSGANVLTF. This rearrangement joins TRBV7-8 to TRBJ2-6, with TRBD1 matching 7 bases. The germline CDR1 and CDR2 sequences are SGHVS and FQNEAQ. With 2 bases clipped from V and 0 bases from J, the junction kept 10 bases outside the gene matches. The CDR3 runs 19 residues.

This clonotype has only a few counts. The chain combines TRBV11-2 with TRBJ2-3; D could derive from TRBD1 or TRBD2 (5 bases each). Germline V gives CDR1 SGHAT, CDR2 FQNNGV. The length of the CDR3 is 19 residues. V lost 1 base to trimming and J lost 0 bases, with 20 bases between them. The CDR3 protein is CASSLGNHLGRASTDTQYF. CDR3 nucleotides: TGTGCCAGCAGCTTAGGGAACCACCTGGGGCGGGCCAGCACAGATACGCAGTATTTT.